A single sample is the source of the 14 T cell receptor beta chains below, sequenced in a study of early T cells in non-severe SARS-CoV-2 infection. TCRdb reprocessed the 5' RACE reads via MiXCR and lists one record per CDR3 protein. The data show just over 95,000 distinct CDR3 sequences, more than 9.5% seen once. Sequencing was done on a sample of whole blood. All receptors derive from an adult who was a healthcare worker with PCR-confirmed SARS-CoV-2 infection or an uninfected control (not recorded which).

V usage is TRBV23-1 and J usage is TRBJ2-1, with D perhaps matching TRBD2 (5 bases). TRBV23-1 is treated as an ORF (open reading frame) with a function not yet certain. This CDR3 spans 15 amino acids. Trimming left V 6 bases short and J 0 bases short, with 12 bases between. The CDR3 sequence: CASSKTGDSYNEQFF. In nucleotides, the CDR3 is TGCGCCAGCAGCAAAACCGGGGACTCCTACAATGAGCAGTTCTTC.

The chain uses TRBV5-1 and TRBJ2-5; tentative D call: TRBD2 (5 bases). The CDR3 is 14 residues long. CDR1 is SGHRS and CDR2 is YFSETQ in the germline V gene. The V end was cut by 2 bases, the J end by 1 base, with 9 bases between. CDR3 coding DNA: TGCGCCAGCAGCTTTGGCGGAGGCCAAGAGACCCAGTACTTC. Translating it yields CASSFGGGQETQYF.

This clonotype was observed a handful of times. This chain connects TRBV29-1 to TRBJ1-5; D perhaps matches TRBD1 (5 bases). Trimming removed 7 bases from V and 1 base from J, with 14 bases in between. The CDR3 is 14 amino acids. Germline V gene lookup returns CDR1 SQVTM and CDR2 ANQGSEA. The CDR3 DNA reads as TGCAGCGCGGCGACAGAGAGAAGCAATCAGCCCCAGCATTTT. This translates into CSAATERSNQPQHF.

The table lists this clonotype with many counts. CDR3 amino acids: CASSGGSQPQHF. The CDR3 DNA sequence: TGTGCCAGCAGCGGAGGAAGCCAGCCCCAGCATTTT. The J gene is TRBJ1-5, the V gene TRBV12-3 or TRBV12-4, with unresolved D. The CDR3 covers 12 residues. Trimming left V 6 bases short and J 7 bases short, with 10 bases between.

The chain recombines TRBV27 with TRBJ1-1, with TRBD1 matching over 7 bases. The ends lost 5 bases at V and 4 bases at J; junction bases unmatched: 10. This CDR3 comprises 15 residues. Germline V gene sequence: CDR1 MNHEY, CDR2 SMNVEV (reference sequence). CDR3 in DNA: TGTGCCAGCAGTGAACGACAGGGTTCGGGCACTGAAGCTTTCTTT. This encodes CASSERQGSGTEAFF.

This clonotype was detected many times. This chain joins TRBV3-1 and TRBJ1-6; D remains unclear. The CDR3 has 16 residues. Per the germline V gene, CDR1 is LGHDT and CDR2 is YNNKEL (reference sequence). With 0 bases removed from V and 7 bases from J, the gap between germline ends came to 13 bases. CDR3 in DNA: TGTGCCAGCAGCCAAGACTCGAGACGGAAAAATTCACCCCTCCACTTT. Amino acids: CASSQDSRRKNSPLHF.

The chain combines TRBV29-1 with TRBJ2-3; D gene ambiguous. The ends were cut back, 5 bases at V and 6 bases at J, with 6 bases in the middle. The CDR3 contains 10 residues. Per the germline V gene, CDR1 is SQVTM and CDR2 is ANQGSEA. The CDR3 DNA follows: TGCAGCGTTCGAGTCGATACGCAGTATTTT. Translated: CSVRVDTQYF.

This clonotype was picked up many times. The CDR3 loop is CASSLSRGSGYTF. In DNA form, the CDR3 reads TGTGCCAGCAGTTTATCCAGGGGTAGTGGCTACACCTTC. The J gene is TRBJ1-2, the V gene TRBV28; D might be TRBD1 (6 bases). From germline, CDR1 is MDHEN and CDR2 SYDVKM. Trimming took 1 base from V and 7 from J, leaving 10 bases between them. This CDR3 has 13 residues.

The sample holds many counts of this clonotype. The genes are TRBV3-1 and TRBJ2-7, with D possibly matching TRBD2 (6 bases). The V end was cut by 0 bases, the J end by 0 bases, with 12 bases between. Germline CDR1 reads LGHDT; CDR2 reads YNNKEL (reference sequence). This CDR3 has 16 residues. CDR3 sequence: CASSQDGGSSSYEQYF. As DNA, the CDR3 is TGTGCCAGCAGCCAAGATGGAGGGAGCAGCTCCTACGAGCAGTACTTC.

Ten or more counts support this clonotype. The V gene is TRBV28, the J gene TRBJ2-1; weak D call: TRBD1 (6 bases). The CDR3 has 16 residues. Trimming stripped 5 bases from V and 7 bases from J, with 21 bases between. The germline gives CDR1 MDHEN, CDR2 SYDVKM. CDR3 region: CASSTRRGSSLNEQFF. In DNA form, the CDR3 reads TGTGCCAGCAGTACGCGCAGGGGCAGTTCCCTTAATGAGCAGTTCTTC.

This clonotype has a count of ten or more. The chain employs TRBV20-1 and TRBJ1-2; the match to TRBD1 covers 7 bases. This CDR3 contains 15 residues. Germline CDR1 and CDR2: DFQATT and SNEGSKA (reference sequence). V lost 3 bases and J lost 6; bases outside the gene matches: 13. In DNA, the CDR3 is TGCAGTGCTAGTCTCCTTGCGGGAGGACAGGATGGCTACACCTTC. It yields the protein CSASLLAGGQDGYTF.

This clonotype was observed many times. The rearrangement joins TRBV5-8 to TRBJ2-2; 8 positions match TRBD1. J lost 4 bases, V lost 5 bases, and 10 bases had no gene match. This CDR3 is built from 16 residues. Germline V CDR1 and CDR2: SGHTS, YDEGEE. CDR3 region: CASRTGARVATGELFF. CDR3 nucleotides: TGTGCCAGCAGGACAGGGGCGCGGGTGGCCACCGGGGAGCTGTTTTTT.

There are many counts of this clonotype. The chain couples TRBV7-9 to TRBJ2-4; 11 bases are shared with TRBD1. Per germline, CDR1 SEHNR and CDR2 FQNEAQ (reference sequence). This CDR3 is built from 14 residues. J was trimmed by 6 bases and V by 3 bases; bases with no gene match: 1. CDR3 protein: CASSLGTGGNIQYF. In nucleotides, the CDR3 is TGTGCCAGCAGCTTGGGGACAGGGGGAAACATTCAGTACTTC. The full variable domain, its missing parts supplied by reference TRBV7-9 and TRBJ2-4, is DTGVSQNPRHKITKRGQNVTFRCDPISEHNRLYWYRQTLGQGPEFLTYFQNEAQLEKSRLLSDRFSAERPKGSFSTLEIQRTEQGDSAMYLCASSLGTGGNIQYFGAGTRLSVL.

The J gene is TRBJ1-2, the V gene TRBV7-8; D possibly corresponds to TRBD1 (5 bases). The CDR3 spans 15 residues. Germline lookup yields CDR1 SGHVS and CDR2 FQNEAQ. V shed 5 bases and J shed 8 bases, with 21 bases lying between them. In DNA, the CDR3 is TGTGCCAGCAGCCATAATGCAGGGCGCGCTGTCGGCTACACCTTC. This sequence encodes CASSHNAGRAVGYTF.